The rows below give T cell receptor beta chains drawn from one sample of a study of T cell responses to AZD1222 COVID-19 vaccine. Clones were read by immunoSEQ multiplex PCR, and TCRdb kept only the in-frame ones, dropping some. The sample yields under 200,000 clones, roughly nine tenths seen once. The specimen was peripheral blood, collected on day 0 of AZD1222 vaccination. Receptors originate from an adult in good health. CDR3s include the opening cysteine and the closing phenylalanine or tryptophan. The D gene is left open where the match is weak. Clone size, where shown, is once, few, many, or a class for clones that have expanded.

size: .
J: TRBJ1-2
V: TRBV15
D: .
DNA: TGTGCCACCAGCAGAGCAGGGGTCGATGTTGGCTACACCTTC
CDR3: CATSRAGVDVGYTF

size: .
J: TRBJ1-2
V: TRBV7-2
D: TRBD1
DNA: TGTGCCAGCAGCCAGACAGGGGGAGGCTACACCTTC
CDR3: CASSQTGGGYTF

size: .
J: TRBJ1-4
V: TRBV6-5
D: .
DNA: TGTGCCAGCAGGGCCGGGGGCAGGAGAAATGAAAAACTGTTTTTT
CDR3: CASRAGGRRNEKLFF

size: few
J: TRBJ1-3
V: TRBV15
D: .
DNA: TGTGCCACCAGCAGTACCGGGACTGCCTCTGGAAACACCATATATTTT
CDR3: CATSSTGTASGNTIYF

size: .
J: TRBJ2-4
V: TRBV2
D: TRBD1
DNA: TGTGCCAGCAACCCGGGACAGAAAAACATTCAGTACTTC
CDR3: CASNPGQKNIQYF

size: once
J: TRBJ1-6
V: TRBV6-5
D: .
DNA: TGTGCCACTTCCCCACGGCCAGCGAATAATTCACCCCTCCACTTT
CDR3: CATSPRPANNSPLHF

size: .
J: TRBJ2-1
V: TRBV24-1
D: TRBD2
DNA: TGTGCCACCAGTGATCAGCCGGGACTAGCGGATCTGCGCGAGCAGTTCTTC
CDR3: CATSDQPGLADLREQFF

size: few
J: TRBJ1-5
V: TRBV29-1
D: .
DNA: TGCAGCGTAGCTAGTGGGACGCAAGTCGGCCAGCCCCAGCATTTT
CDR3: CSVASGTQVGQPQHF

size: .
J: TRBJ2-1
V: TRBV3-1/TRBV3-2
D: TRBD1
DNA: TGTGCCAGCAGCCTGGGGACAGGGGGCAATGAGCAGTTCTTC
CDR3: CASSLGTGGNEQFF

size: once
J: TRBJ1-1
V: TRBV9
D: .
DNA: TGTGCCAGCAGCGTAGAAGGGATTTGGAGGAACACTGAAGCTTTCTTT
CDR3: CASSVEGIWRNTEAFF

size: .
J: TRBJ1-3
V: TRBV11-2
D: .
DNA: TGTGCCAGCAGCTTGGCAGGGGGAAACACCATATATTTT
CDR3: CASSLAGGNTIYF

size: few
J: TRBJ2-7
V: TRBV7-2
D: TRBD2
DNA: TGTGCCAGCAGCTTAGACCCGGGCCCTAGCGGGCAGTACTTC
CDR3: CASSLDPGPSGQYF

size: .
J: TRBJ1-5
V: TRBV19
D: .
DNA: TGTGCCAGTAGTCCGTCGGGACAAATAAGCAATCAGCCCCAGCATTTT
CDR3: CASSPSGQISNQPQHF

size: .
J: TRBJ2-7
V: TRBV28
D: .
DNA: TGTGCCAGCAGTTGGACAGTCTCCTACGAGCAGTACTTC
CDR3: CASSWTVSYEQYF

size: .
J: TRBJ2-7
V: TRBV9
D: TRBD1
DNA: TGTGCCAGCAGCTCATTGGACAGGTACTACGAGCAGTACTTC
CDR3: CASSSLDRYYEQYF

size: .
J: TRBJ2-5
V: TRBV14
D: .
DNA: TGTGCCAGCAGCCAAGACAAAGGACCGGGAGAGACCCAGTACTTC
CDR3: CASSQDKGPGETQYF

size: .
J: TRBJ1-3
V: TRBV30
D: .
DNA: TGTGCCTGGACCCCACTCCCACTCTCTGGAAACACCATATATTTT
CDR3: CAWTPLPLSGNTIYF

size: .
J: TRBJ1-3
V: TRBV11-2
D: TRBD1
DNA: TGTGCCAGCAGTCTACAGGGGTTGGGAAACACCATATATTTT
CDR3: CASSLQGLGNTIYF

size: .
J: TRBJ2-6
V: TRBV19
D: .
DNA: TGTGCCAGTAGTTCCGGCTCTGGGGCCAACGTCCTGACTTTC
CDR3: CASSSGSGANVLTF

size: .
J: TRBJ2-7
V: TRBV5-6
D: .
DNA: TGTGCCAGCAGCTTGGAAGGTTTCGAGCAGTACTTC
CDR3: CASSLEGFEQYF

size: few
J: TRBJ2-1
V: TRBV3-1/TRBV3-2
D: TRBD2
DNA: TGTGCCAGCAGCCATTCTCCTAGCGGGAGAAATGAGCAGTTCTTC
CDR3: CASSHSPSGRNEQFF

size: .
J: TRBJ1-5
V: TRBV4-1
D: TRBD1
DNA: TGCGCCAGCAGCCAAACAGGGGGCAGGGATCAGCCCCAGCATTTT
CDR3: CASSQTGGRDQPQHF

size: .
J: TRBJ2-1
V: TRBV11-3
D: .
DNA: TGTGCCAGCAGCTCGGGACGGTGGAATGAGCAGTTCTTC
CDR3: CASSSGRWNEQFF

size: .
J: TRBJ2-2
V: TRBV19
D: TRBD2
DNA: TGTGCCAGTAGTCCCCAGCGGGGTCGCGGGGGCGGGGAGCTGTTTTTT
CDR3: CASSPQRGRGGGELFF

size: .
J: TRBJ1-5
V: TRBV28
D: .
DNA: TGTGCCAGCAGAAGGGATAGCAATCAGCCCCAGCATTTT
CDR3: CASRRDSNQPQHF

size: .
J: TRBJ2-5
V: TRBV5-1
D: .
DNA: TGCGCCAGCAGCCTCCAGCCCCCGGGACCCGGAGGAGAGACCCAGTACTTC
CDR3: CASSLQPPGPGGETQYF

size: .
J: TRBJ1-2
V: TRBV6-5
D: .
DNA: TGTGCCAGCTCTTTAGGGGCAGGGGAGTATGGCTACACCTTC
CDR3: CASSLGAGEYGYTF

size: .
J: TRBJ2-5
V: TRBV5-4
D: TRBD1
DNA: TGTGCCAGCAGCCTAGCGGGACAGGGGGAGGAGACCCAGTACTTC
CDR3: CASSLAGQGEETQYF

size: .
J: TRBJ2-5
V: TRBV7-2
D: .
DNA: TGTGCCAGCAGCTTAGGGCTTCCTTCTCAAGAGACCCAGTACTTC
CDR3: CASSLGLPSQETQYF

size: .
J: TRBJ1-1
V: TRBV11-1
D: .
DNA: TGTGCCAGCAGCTTATTAATGTGGGAGGCTGAAGCTTTCTTT
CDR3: CASSLLMWEAEAFF

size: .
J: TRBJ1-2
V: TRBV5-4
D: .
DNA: TGTGCCAGCAGCTTCGGGGGGTCGAACTATGGCTACACCTTC
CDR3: CASSFGGSNYGYTF

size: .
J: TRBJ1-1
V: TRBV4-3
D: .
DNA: TGCGCCAGCAGCCAAGAACAGGCGAGTGTCCTACCGAACACTGAAGCTTTCTTT
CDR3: CASSQEQASVLPNTEAFF

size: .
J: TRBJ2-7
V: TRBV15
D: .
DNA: TGTGCCACCAGCAGAGATGTAGCCGCAGGAGAGCAGTACTTC
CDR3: CATSRDVAAGEQYF

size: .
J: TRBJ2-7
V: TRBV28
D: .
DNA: TGTGCCAGCGGGCCCCGCGAGCAGTACTTC
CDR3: CASGPREQYF

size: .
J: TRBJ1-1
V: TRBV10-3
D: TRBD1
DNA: TGTGCCATCAGTCTAAGGACAGGGAGGGACACTGAAGCTTTCTTT
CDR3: CAISLRTGRDTEAFF

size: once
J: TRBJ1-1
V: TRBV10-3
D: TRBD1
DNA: TGTGCCACCACCAGCTGGACAGGGAGAGGGACTGAAGCTTTCTTT
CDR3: CATTSWTGRGTEAFF

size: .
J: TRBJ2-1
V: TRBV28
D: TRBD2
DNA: TGTGCCAGCAGTACCTCCGGGACTAGCCGTGCTCTCAGGGAGCAGTTCTTC
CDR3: CASSTSGTSRALREQFF

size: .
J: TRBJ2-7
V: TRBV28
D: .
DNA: TGTGCCAGCAGTTCCAGACAGGACCCCTCCCCCTACGAGCAGTACTTC
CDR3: CASSSRQDPSPYEQYF

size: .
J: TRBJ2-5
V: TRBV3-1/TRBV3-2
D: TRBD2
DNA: TGTGCCAGCAGGCACCTGACTAGCGGGGGGGCTTTCCGGCCAGAGACCCAGTACTTC
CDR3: CASRHLTSGGAFRPETQYF

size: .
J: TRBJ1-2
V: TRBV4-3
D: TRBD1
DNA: TGCGCCAGCAGCCAATCCGCCAGGGGGCACATCTATGGCTACACCTTC
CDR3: CASSQSARGHIYGYTF

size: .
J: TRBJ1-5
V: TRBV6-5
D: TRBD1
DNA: TGTGCCAGCAGTTACCATGGGACAGGGGATCAGCCCCAGCATTTT
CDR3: CASSYHGTGDQPQHF

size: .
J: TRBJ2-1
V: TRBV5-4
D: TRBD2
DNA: TGTGCCAGCAGCTACGGGGGAGCGGGAGAGGGGAATGAGCAGTTCTTC
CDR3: CASSYGGAGEGNEQFF

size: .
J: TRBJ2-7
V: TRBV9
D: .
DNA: TGTGCCTTACCCACGAGGCAGTACGAGCAGTACTTC
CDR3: CALPTRQYEQYF

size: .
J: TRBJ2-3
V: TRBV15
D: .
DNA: TGTGCCACCAGCAGAGATCGCGTAGCGCCCACAGATACGCAGTATTTT
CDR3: CATSRDRVAPTDTQYF

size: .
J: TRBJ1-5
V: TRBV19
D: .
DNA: TGTGCCAGTAAAAAGGGTCAAGGGGGAGAAAGCAATCAGCCCCAGCATTTT
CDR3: CASKKGQGGESNQPQHF

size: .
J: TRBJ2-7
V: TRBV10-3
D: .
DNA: TGTGCCATCAGTGAGCGGGACCACCTATCCTACGAGCAGTACTTC
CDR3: CAISERDHLSYEQYF

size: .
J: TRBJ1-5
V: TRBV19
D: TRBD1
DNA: TGTGCCAGTAGTATCATGGGACAGGGAACTCAGCCCCAGCATTTT
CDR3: CASSIMGQGTQPQHF

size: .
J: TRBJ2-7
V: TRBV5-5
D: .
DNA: TGTGCCAGCAGCTTGGTACCCGGGGACGAGCAGTACTTC
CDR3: CASSLVPGDEQYF

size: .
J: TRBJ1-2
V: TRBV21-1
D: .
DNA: TGTGCCAGCAGCAAACTAAACAGGGTAGCTAACTATGGCTACACCTTC
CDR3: CASSKLNRVANYGYTF

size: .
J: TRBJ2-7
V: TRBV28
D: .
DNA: TGTGCCAGCAGGAGATTTCTAGGATACGAGCAGTACTTC
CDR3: CASRRFLGYEQYF

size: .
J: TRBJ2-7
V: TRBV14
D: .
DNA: TGTGCCAGCAGCCAAGTAGGGGGGGTATACTACGAGCAGTACTTC
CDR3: CASSQVGGVYYEQYF

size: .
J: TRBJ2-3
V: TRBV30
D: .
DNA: TGTGCCTGGAGTGTTAGTCGGGGGACGGGGGATACGCAGTATTTT
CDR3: CAWSVSRGTGDTQYF

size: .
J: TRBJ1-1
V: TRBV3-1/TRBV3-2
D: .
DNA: TGTGCCAGCAGCCATCTCCCCGCGGATCCTGAAGCTTTCTTT
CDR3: CASSHLPADPEAFF

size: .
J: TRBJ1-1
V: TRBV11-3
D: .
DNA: TGTGCCAGCAGCTTTGGGTCTTCGGGGGGACCGGGTACTGAAGCTTTCTTT
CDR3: CASSFGSSGGPGTEAFF

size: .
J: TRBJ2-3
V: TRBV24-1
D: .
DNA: TGTGCCACCAGTCCACAGGGTAGAACAGATACGCAGTATTTT
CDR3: CATSPQGRTDTQYF

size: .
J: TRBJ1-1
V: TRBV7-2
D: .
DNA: TGTGCCAGCAGCTTAGCGGGGGAGTGGAGGAACACTGAAGCTTTCTTT
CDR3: CASSLAGEWRNTEAFF

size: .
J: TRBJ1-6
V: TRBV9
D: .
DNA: TGTGCCAGCAGTATGACACAAAGACGGAATTCACCCCTCCACTTT
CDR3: CASSMTQRRNSPLHF